The clone carrying this T cell receptor beta chain has only a few counts. Its antigen is currently unknown. Within the sample, other DNA sequences also encode this same CDR3. Lymphocytes from graft epithelium and lamina propria were isolated. The data are from a study of graft-versus-host responses after intestinal transplantation. The study's findings and limits: GvH clones occurred in recipient marrow; some first appeared in ileum or blood.

Some clones are missing from TCRdb's copy, which holds only in-frame ones; the method was immunoSEQ multiplex PCR. The table includes about 5,600 clones, under 80% detected once. The V and J ends lost 5 bases and 0 bases respectively, with 10 bases between them. This CDR3 is built from 15 residues. CDR1 and CDR2 (germline): SGHVS, FQNEAQ. The V gene is TRBV7-8, the J gene TRBJ1-4; no definite D call. This clonotype was sampled from a human patient who received an intestinal transplant, so some T cells may come from the graft donor. The material was ileum tissue, obtained about 240 days after intestinal transplant. CDR3 region: CASSPTDATNEKLFF. The CDR3 bases are TGTGCCAGCAGCCCGACTGATGCAACTAATGAAAAACTGTTTTTT.